This T cell receptor beta chain was sequenced in a study of T-cell reconstitution after alpha-beta-depleted transplantation in children. This clonotype has just a few counts. The length of the CDR3 is 13 residues. The V and J ends lost 5 bases and 7 bases respectively, with 12 bases between them. CDR1 is MNHNS, CDR2 SASEGT, per germline. Unique molecular identifiers were used in preparing the TCRbeta library. TCRdb re-called the PCR reads through MiXCR, storing one row per CDR3 protein. The sample records around 500,000 distinct CDR3 sequences, 20% to 25% being singletons. This specimen consisted of PBMCs, mostly from graft donor cells, obtained 360 days after TCRalphabeta/CD19-depleted stem cell transplant. The gene calls are TRBV6-1 and TRBJ2-1; D not certain. The TCR comes from a boy under two years old who had a stem cell transplant for acute myeloid leukemia, so the T cells may come from the graft donor. CDR3 loop: CASSTPWGNEQFF. The CDR3 DNA reads as TGTGCCAGCAGTACCCCTTGGGGTAATGAGCAGTTCTTC.